This entry concerns a single TCR beta chain. Its antigen is currently unknown. Per the germline V gene, CDR1 is SQVTM and CDR2 is ANQGSEA. V lost 4 bases and J lost 5; bases outside the gene matches: 5. The CDR3 is made up of 13 amino acids. The data derive from a study of response to subunit inactivated influenza vaccine. Study conclusions and caveats: Seasonal influenza vaccination, on each occasion, was suggested by the authors to recruit few new T cells.

Each CDR3 protein gets one entry after TCRdb re-called the RT-PCR reads with MiXCR. The sample has hundreds of thousands of distinct CDR3 sequences; approximately 10% are singletons. V and J are TRBV29-1 and TRBJ2-1; the match to TRBD2 covers 7 bases. The material sequenced was PBMCs from blood, taken on the day of vaccination. The receptor's source is a man over 45 who received an inactivated influenza vaccine. CDR3 nucleotide sequence: TGCAGCGTTGTCGCTAGCGGAAACAATGAGCAGTTCTTC. Translated: CSVVASGNNEQFF.